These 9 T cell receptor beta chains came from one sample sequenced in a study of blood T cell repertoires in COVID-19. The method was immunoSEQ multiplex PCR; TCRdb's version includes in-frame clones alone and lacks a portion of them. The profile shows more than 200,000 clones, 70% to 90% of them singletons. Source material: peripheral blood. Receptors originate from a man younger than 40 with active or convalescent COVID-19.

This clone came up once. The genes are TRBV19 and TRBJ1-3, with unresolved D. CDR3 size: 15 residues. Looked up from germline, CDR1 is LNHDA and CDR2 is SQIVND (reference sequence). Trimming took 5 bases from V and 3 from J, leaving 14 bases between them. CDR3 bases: TGTGCCAGTAGTCCGGCGACTAACAGTGGAAACACCATATATTTT. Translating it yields CASSPATNSGNTIYF.

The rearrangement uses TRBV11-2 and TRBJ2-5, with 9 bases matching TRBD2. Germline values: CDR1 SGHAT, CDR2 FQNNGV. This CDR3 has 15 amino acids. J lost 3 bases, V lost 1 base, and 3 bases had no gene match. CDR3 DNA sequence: TGTGCCAGCAGCTTAGCGCCTAGCGGGGAAGAGACCCAGTACTTC. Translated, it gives CASSLAPSGEETQYF.

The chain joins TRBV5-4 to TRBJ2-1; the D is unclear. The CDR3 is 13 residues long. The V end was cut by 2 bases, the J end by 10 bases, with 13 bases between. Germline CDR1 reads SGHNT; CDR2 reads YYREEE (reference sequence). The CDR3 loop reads CASSFPPAREQFF. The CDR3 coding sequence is TGTGCCAGCAGCTTCCCGCCAGCGCGGGAGCAGTTCTTC.

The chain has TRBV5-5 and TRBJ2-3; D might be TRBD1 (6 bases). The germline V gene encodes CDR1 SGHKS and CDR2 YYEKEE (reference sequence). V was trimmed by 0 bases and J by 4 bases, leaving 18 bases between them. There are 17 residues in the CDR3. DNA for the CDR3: TGTGCCAGCAGCTTGGAACCGCAGGGGTATGCATCAGATACGCAGTATTTT. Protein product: CASSLEPQGYASDTQYF.

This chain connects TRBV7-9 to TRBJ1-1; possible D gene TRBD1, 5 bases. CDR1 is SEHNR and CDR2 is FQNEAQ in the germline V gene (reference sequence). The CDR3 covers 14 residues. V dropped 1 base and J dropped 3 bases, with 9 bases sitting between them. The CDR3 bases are TGTGCCAGCAGCTTAGGGGGCGTTGACACTGAAGCTTTCTTT. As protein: CASSLGGVDTEAFF.

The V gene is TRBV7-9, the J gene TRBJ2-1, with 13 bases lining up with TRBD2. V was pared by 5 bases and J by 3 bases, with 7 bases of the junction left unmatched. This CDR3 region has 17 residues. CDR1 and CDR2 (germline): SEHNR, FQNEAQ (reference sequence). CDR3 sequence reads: CASSLRTSGGGYNEQFF. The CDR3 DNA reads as TGTGCCAGCAGCCTAAGGACTAGCGGGGGAGGCTACAATGAGCAGTTCTTC.

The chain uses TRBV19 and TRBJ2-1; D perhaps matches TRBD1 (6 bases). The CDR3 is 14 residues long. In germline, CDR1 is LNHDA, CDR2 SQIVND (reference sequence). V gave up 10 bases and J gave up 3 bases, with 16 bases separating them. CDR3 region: CATHSGASYNEQFF. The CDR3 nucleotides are TGTGCCACCCATTCAGGGGCTAGCTACAATGAGCAGTTCTTC.

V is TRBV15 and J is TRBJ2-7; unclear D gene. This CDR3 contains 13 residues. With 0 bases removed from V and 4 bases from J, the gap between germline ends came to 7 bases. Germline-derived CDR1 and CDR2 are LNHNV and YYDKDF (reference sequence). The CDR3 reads CATSRERPYEQYF. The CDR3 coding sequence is TGTGCCACCAGCAGAGAGCGCCCATACGAGCAGTACTTC.

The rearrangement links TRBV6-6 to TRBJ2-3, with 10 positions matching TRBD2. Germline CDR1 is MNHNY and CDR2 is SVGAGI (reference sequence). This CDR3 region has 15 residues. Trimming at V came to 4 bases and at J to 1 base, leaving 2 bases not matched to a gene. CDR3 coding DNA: TGTGCCAGCAGTTTAGCGGGGGGCGGCACAGATACGCAGTATTTT. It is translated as CASSLAGGGTDTQYF.